This T cell receptor beta chain was retrieved from a study of siplizumab effects on memory and regulatory T cells. General study results and limits: Suppressive function of proliferating Tregs from siplizumab cultures was not confirmed. Naive T cells seemed more diverse than memory cells and seemed major alloresponse contributors. Mean Treg-derived proportions of mappable alloreactive CD4+ clones were 55% to 75% for siplizumab and roughly 27% for controls.

Assays were performed on 95,000 to 100,000 TCR templates per sample. Repertoires were generated with immunoSEQ multiplex PCR, while TCRdb's copy carries only in-frame clones and drops some. The data show 90,000 to 120,000 clones, more than 85% seen once. With regard to this clone: Its antigen is still unknown.

Trimming shortened V by 6 bases and J by 1 base, and 12 bases separated the two germline ends. The germline V gene has CDR1 SQVTM and CDR2 ANQGSEA. The CDR3 is made up of 13 amino acids. This chain connects TRBV29-1 to TRBJ1-2; no clear D gene. Sequenced input: CD4+ T cells sorted from blood. The clonotype originates from a human donor in good health. Some clones in this sample may be carry-over from other donors' samples. This CDR3 reads CSVWTDGNYGYTF. The CDR3 coding sequence is TGCAGCGTGTGGACGGATGGTAACTATGGCTACACCTTC.